A single sample is the source of the 5 T cell receptor beta chains below, sequenced in a study of cytomegalovirus exposure and HLA in healthy donors. In the PCR, 60 Vbeta and 13 Jbeta primers were used. The protocol was immunoSEQ multiplex PCR, while the TCRdb copy is restricted to in-frame clones and leaves out a portion. The table lists roughly 100,000 clones, about 79% of them singletons. The sample taken for sequencing was PBMCs. These receptors all stem from a man aged 55 to 70 in good health and CMV-seropositive.

The chain has TRBV9 and TRBJ2-1, with D tentatively TRBD2 (6 bases). The CDR3 is made up of 14 amino acids. Germline V lookup: CDR1 SGDLS, CDR2 YYNGEE. Trimming took 0 bases from V and 3 from J, leaving 7 bases between them. CDR3 region: CASSVAGVYNEQFF. CDR3 coding DNA: TGTGCCAGCAGCGTAGCGGGGGTCTACAATGAGCAGTTCTTC. Combining the CDR3 with reference TRBV9 and TRBJ2-1 gives the whole variable domain DSGVTQTPKHLITATGQRVTLRCSPRSGDLSVYWYQQSLDQGLQFLIQYYNGEERAKGNILERFSAQQFPDLHSELNLSSLELGDSALYFCASSVAGVYNEQFFGPGTRLTVL.

This clone was counted a single time. V is TRBV7-9 and J is TRBJ2-3, with 7 bases matching TRBD2. CDR3 length equals 16 residues. Trimming took 5 bases from V and 0 from J; bases not matched to a gene: 8. Germline V lookup: CDR1 SEHNR, CDR2 FQNEAQ (reference sequence). The CDR3, as DNA: TGTGCCAGCAGCCCGAAGCGGGGAGATAGCACAGATACGCAGTATTTT. Amino acids: CASSPKRGDSTDTQYF.

This clone was observed once. The chain is built from TRBV6-5 and TRBJ1-5, with a tentative D call TRBD1 (6 bases). The ends were cut back, 6 bases at V and 7 bases at J, with 16 bases in the middle. CDR1 MNHEY and CDR2 SVGAGI come from the germline V gene. There are 14 residues in the CDR3. The CDR3, as DNA: TGTGCCAGCAGCGGAGGGGGGGTTGTCCAGCCCCAGCATTTT. This translates into CASSGGGVVQPQHF.

This chain links TRBV5-1 with TRBJ1-5; possible D gene TRBD1, 5 bases. CDR1 and CDR2 (germline): SGHRS, YFSETQ. This CDR3 contains 18 residues. V lost 0 bases to trimming and J lost 0 bases, with 16 bases between them. CDR3 DNA sequence: TGCGCCAGCAGCTTGGCTCCAACAGGAGTCAATAGCAATCAGCCCCAGCATTTT. Translation gives CASSLAPTGVNSNQPQHF.

This clone was seen more than once but under ten times. V and J are TRBV6-5 and TRBJ2-7, with TRBD1 matching over 7 bases. Germline V gene sequence: CDR1 MNHEY, CDR2 SVGAGI. V was pared by 6 bases and J by 3 bases, with 11 bases of the junction left unmatched. The CDR3 spans 15 residues. CDR3 nucleotide sequence: TGTGCCAGCAGCGTTCTACAGGGGTCAGGCTACGAGCAGTACTTC. Encoded protein: CASSVLQGSGYEQYF.